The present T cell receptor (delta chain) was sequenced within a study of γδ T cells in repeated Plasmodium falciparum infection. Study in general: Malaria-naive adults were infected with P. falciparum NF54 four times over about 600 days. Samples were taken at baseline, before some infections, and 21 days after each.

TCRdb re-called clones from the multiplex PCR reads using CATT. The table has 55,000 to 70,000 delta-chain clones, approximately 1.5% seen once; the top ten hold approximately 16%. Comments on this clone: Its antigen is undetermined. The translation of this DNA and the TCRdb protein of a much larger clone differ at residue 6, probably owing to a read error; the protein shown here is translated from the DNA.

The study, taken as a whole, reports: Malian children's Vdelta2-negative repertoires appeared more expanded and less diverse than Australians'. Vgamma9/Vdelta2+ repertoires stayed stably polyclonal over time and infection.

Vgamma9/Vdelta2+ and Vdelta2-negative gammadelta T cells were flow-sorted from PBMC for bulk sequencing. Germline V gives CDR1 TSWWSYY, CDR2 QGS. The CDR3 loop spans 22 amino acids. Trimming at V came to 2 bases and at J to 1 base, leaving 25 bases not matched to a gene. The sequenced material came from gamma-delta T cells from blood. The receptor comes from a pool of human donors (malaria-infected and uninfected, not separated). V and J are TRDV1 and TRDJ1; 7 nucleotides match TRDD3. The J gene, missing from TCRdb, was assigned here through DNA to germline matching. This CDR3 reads CALGEMVTSWGYWESVTDKLIF. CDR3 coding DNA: TGTGCTCTTGGGGAAATGGTGACGTCCTGGGGATATTGGGAAAGCGTCACCGATAAACTCATCTTT.